These 13 T cell receptor beta chains share one sample of origin, sequenced in a study of cytomegalovirus exposure and HLA in healthy donors. A multiplex PCR was run with 60 Vbeta primers and 13 Jbeta primers. Repertoires were generated with immunoSEQ multiplex PCR, while TCRdb's copy carries only in-frame clones and drops some. This table holds about 130,000 clones, roughly 80% found once. Material: PBMCs. These receptor sequences come from a man under 40 in good health and CMV-seronegative.

This clone was counted only a few times. The chain is built from TRBV4-1 and TRBJ2-7, with D uncertain. V lost 0 bases and J 0 bases, leaving 6 bases between the germline ends. Per germline, CDR1 MGHRA and CDR2 YSYEKL. This CDR3 comprises 14 residues. CDR3 sequence: CASSQDSYSYEQYF. The CDR3 region has the DNA TGCGCCAGCAGCCAAGACAGTTACTCCTACGAGCAGTACTTC.

This chain links TRBV7-2 with TRBJ1-5; D unresolved. The CDR3 extends over 15 amino acids. Trimming removed 3 bases from V and 6 bases from J, with 15 bases in between. Germline loops: CDR1 SGHTA, CDR2 FQGNSA. The CDR3 DNA follows: TGTGCCAGCAGCTTGGAGGGTTGGTACTTTCAGCCCCAGCATTTT. Translated, it gives CASSLEGWYFQPQHF.

The chain employs TRBV7-8 and TRBJ2-7; the match to TRBD2 covers 15 bases. V was pared by 3 bases and J by 4 bases, with 19 bases of the junction left unmatched. Germline V gene sequence: CDR1 SGHVS, CDR2 FQNEAQ. This CDR3 is 21 amino acids long. The CDR3 loop is CASSFPRRTSGREGFDYEQYF. In DNA, the CDR3 is TGTGCCAGCAGCTTTCCTAGGCGGACTAGCGGGAGGGAGGGATTTGATTACGAGCAGTACTTC.

This clone was observed a single time. CDR3 sequence: CASSTRTSGNQETQYF. DNA for the CDR3: TGTGCCAGCAGCACCCGGACTAGCGGAAATCAAGAGACCCAGTACTTC. The chain employs TRBV7-9 and TRBJ2-5, with 10 bases fitting TRBD2. From germline, CDR1 is SEHNR and CDR2 FQNEAQ (reference sequence). The V gene end was trimmed by 5 bases and the J gene end by 2 bases; junction bases not matched to a gene: 8. This CDR3 is 16 amino acids long.

The J gene is TRBJ1-1, the V gene TRBV30; 9 bases map to TRBD1. Per germline, CDR1 GTSNPN and CDR2 SVGIG (reference sequence). Trimming cost V 3 bases and J 1 base; bases outside gene matches: 21. This CDR3 is 20 amino acids long. Here the CDR3 DNA reads TGTGCCTGGAGGGAACCGGGACAGGGACTTAAGCTGGTGTGGAACACTGAAGCTTTCTTT. Its protein product is CAWREPGQGLKLVWNTEAFF. Complete variable domain (other parts from reference TRBV30 and TRBJ1-1): SQTIHQWPATLVQPVGSPLSLECTVEGTSNPNLYWYRQAAGRGLQLLFYSVGIGQISSEVPQNLSASRPQDRQFILSSKKLLLSDSGFYLCAWREPGQGLKLVWNTEAFFGQGTRLTVV.

In its sample, this clone was seen once. The chain couples TRBV7-9 to TRBJ2-2, with 8 nucleotides matching TRBD2. V was clipped by 2 bases and J by 2 bases; unmatched bases: 7. The CDR3 is made up of 17 amino acids. Germline V gene lookup returns CDR1 SEHNR and CDR2 FQNEAQ (reference sequence). CDR3 sequence reads: CASSLSLLAENTGELFF. The DNA for the CDR3 is TGTGCCAGCAGCTTAAGTTTACTAGCGGAAAACACCGGGGAGCTGTTTTTT. The whole variable domain, remainder taken from reference TRBV7-9 and TRBJ2-2, is DTGVSQNPRHKITKRGQNVTFRCDPISEHNRLYWYRQTLGQGPEFLTYFQNEAQLEKSRLLSDRFSAERPKGSFSTLEIQRTEQGDSAMYLCASSLSLLAENTGELFFGEGSRLTVL.

This chain links TRBV27 with TRBJ2-7; possibly TRBD2 for D (6 bases). The CDR3 runs to 14 residues. Germline V gene lookup returns CDR1 MNHEY and CDR2 SMNVEV (reference sequence). V dropped 8 bases and J dropped 5 bases, with 19 bases sitting between them. Here the CDR3 reads CASSFGGGPNEQYF. CDR3 DNA: TGTGCCAGCTCGTTTGGGGGAGGCCCCAACGAGCAGTACTTC.

The chain links TRBV27 to TRBJ2-7; possible D gene TRBD1, 6 bases. The CDR3 is made up of 16 amino acids. Germline loops: CDR1 MNHEY, CDR2 SMNVEV (reference sequence). Trimming took off 3 bases at V and 7 bases at J, with 22 bases between the two ends. CDR3 bases: TGTGCCAGCAGTTTTCTGCCCGGACAGAGTTTTGGGGAGCAGTACTTC. It translates to CASSFLPGQSFGEQYF.

The chain joins TRBV28 to TRBJ2-1; TRBD2 matches 14 bases. This CDR3 contains 16 residues. Germline values: CDR1 MDHEN, CDR2 SYDVKM. CDR3 amino acids: CATSGLAGGSYNEQFF. CDR3 in DNA: TGTGCAACCAGCGGACTAGCGGGAGGTTCCTACAATGAGCAGTTCTTC.

Turning to this clone: Germline is not matched at one junction end, which may reflect a read error. Written as DNA, the CDR3 is TGCGCCAGCAGCCTCGGACAGGGGGCAGGGGGCTACCCCTTC. Translating it yields CASSLGQGAGGYPF. This chain links TRBV5-1 with TRBJ1-2, with TRBD1 matching 11 bases. The CDR3 consists of 14 residues. The V gene's germline CDR1 is SGHRS and CDR2 YFSETQ.

This chain connects TRBV11-2 to TRBJ2-2, with D possibly matching TRBD2 (6 bases). This CDR3 contains 17 residues. Per germline, CDR1 SGHAT and CDR2 FQNNGV. The ends were cut back, 1 base at V and 2 bases at J, with 14 bases in the middle. CDR3 sequence (DNA): TGTGCCAGCAGCTTAGTTTTGGGACTTAAAAACACCGGGGAGCTGTTTTTT. Translating it yields CASSLVLGLKNTGELFF. Full variable domain (outside the CDR3, taken from reference TRBV11-2 and TRBJ2-2): EAGVAQSPRYKIIEKRQSVAFWCNPISGHATLYWYQQILGQGPKLLIQFQNNGVVDDSQLPKDRFSAERLKGVDSTLKIQPAKLEDSAVYLCASSLVLGLKNTGELFFGEGSRLTVL.

This clone was counted a few times. The chain couples TRBV6-5 to TRBJ1-1; D remains unclear. Trimming left V 0 bases short and J 3 bases short, with 11 bases between. The CDR3 consists of 15 residues. In germline, CDR1 is MNHEY, CDR2 SVGAGI. Here the CDR3 reads CASSYSIGSDTEAFF. Written as DNA, the CDR3 is TGTGCCAGCAGTTACTCGATCGGTTCGGACACTGAAGCTTTCTTT.

This chain joins TRBV28 and TRBJ2-3; D call uncertain. V lost 7 bases and J 2 bases, leaving 13 bases between the germline ends. Germline-derived CDR1 and CDR2 are MDHEN and SYDVKM. The CDR3 has 14 residues. The CDR3 sequence: CASITFHSTDTQYF. DNA of the CDR3: TGTGCCAGCATAACTTTCCATTCCACAGATACGCAGTATTTT.